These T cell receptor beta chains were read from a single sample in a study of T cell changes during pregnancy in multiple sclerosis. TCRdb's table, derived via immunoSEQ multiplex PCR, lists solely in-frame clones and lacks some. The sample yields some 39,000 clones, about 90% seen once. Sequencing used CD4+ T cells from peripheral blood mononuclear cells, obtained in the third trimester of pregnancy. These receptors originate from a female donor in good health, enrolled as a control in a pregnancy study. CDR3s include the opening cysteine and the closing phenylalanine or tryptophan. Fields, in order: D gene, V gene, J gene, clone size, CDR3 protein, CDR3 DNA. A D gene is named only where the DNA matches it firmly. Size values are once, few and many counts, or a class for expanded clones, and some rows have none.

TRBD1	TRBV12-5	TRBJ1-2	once	CASGIDRGWNGYTF	TGTGCTAGTGGCATAGACAGGGGTTGGAATGGCTACACCTTC
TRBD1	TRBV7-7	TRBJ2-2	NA	CASSPTGAGGELFF	TGTGCTAGCAGCCCAACAGGGGCGGGCGGGGAGCTGTTTTTT
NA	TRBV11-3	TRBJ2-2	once	CASSLYRGTGELFF	TGTGCCAGCAGCTTATACCGAGGCACCGGGGAGCTGTTTTTT
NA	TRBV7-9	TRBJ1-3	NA	CASSFSAATSGNTIYF	TGTGCCAGCAGCTTTAGCGCCGCCACCTCTGGAAACACCATATATTTT
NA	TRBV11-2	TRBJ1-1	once	CASSLRGGRTEAFF	TGTGCCAGCAGCCTACGGGGGGGGCGGACTGAAGCTTTCTTT
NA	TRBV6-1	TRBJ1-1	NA	CASSGGNTEAFF	TGTGCCAGCAGTGGAGGTAACACTGAAGCTTTCTTT
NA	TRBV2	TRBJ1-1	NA	CASSYRDGTEAFF	TGTGCCAGCAGCTACAGGGATGGCACTGAAGCTTTCTTT
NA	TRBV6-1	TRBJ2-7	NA	CVSGLWGGSSYEQYF	TGTGTCAGTGGGTTGTGGGGAGGCAGCTCCTACGAGCAGTACTTC
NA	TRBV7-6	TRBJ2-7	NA	CASSLTPGAYEQYF	TGTGCCAGCAGTTTGACCCCGGGGGCCTACGAGCAGTACTTC
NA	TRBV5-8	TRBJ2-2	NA	CASSKPTLNTGELFF	TGTGCCAGCAGTAAGCCCACTCTGAACACCGGGGAGCTGTTTTTT
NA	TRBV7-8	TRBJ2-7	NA	CASSLKIGSGAYEQYF	TGTGCCAGCAGCCTAAAGATAGGGTCCGGGGCCTACGAGCAGTACTTC
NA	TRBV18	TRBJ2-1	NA	CASSPWAPPNNEQFF	TGTGCCAGCTCACCTTGGGCACCCCCTAACAATGAGCAGTTCTTC
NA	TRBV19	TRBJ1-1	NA	CASTGREMNTEAFF	TGTGCCAGTACCGGCCGGGAGATGAACACTGAAGCTTTCTTT
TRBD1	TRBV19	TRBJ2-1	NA	CASSPTGVSSYNEQFF	TGTGCCAGTAGTCCGACAGGGGTGAGCTCCTACAATGAGCAGTTCTTC
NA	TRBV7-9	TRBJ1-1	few	CASGERVNTEAFF	TGTGCCAGCGGCGAGAGGGTTAACACTGAAGCTTTCTTT
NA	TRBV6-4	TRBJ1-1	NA	CASIGPGHTEAFF	TGTGCCAGCATTGGTCCAGGTCACACTGAAGCTTTCTTT
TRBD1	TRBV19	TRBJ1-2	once	CASSIGQGGSGYTF	TGTGCCAGTAGTATCGGACAGGGAGGGAGTGGCTACACCTTC
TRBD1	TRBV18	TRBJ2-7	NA	CASSPDQTGLYEQYF	TGTGCCAGCTCACCCGACCAGACAGGGCTATACGAGCAGTACTTC
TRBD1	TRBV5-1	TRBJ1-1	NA	CASSQPYRGGNTEAFF	TGCGCCAGCAGCCAGCCGTACAGGGGGGGAAACACTGAAGCTTTCTTT
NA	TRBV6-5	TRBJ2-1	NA	CASTQYGGGTNEQFF	TGTGCCAGCACACAGTATGGCGGGGGCACCAATGAGCAGTTCTTC
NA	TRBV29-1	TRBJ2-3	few	CSVRGGIVSDTQYF	TGCAGCGTGAGGGGGGGGATAGTATCAGATACGCAGTATTTT
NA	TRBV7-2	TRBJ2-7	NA	CASSLSDSKYYEQYF	TGTGCCAGCAGCCTGTCGGACTCAAAATACTACGAGCAGTACTTC
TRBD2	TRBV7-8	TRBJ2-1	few	CASSLVREFTEQFF	TGTGCCAGCAGCTTAGTGCGGGAGTTCACTGAGCAGTTCTTC
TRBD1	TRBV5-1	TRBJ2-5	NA	CASSQGDAQETQYF	TGCGCCAGCAGCCAGGGGGATGCACAAGAGACCCAGTACTTC
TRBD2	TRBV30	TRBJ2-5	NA	CAWSVLAGLGGGPQYF	TGTGCCTGGAGTGTACTAGCGGGATTAGGGGGTGGGCCCCAGTACTTC
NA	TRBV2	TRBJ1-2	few	CASSERQVYGYTF	TGTGCCAGCAGTGAACGACAGGTCTATGGCTACACCTTC
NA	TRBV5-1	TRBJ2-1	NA	CASSLVDRGYNEQFF	TGCGCCAGCAGCTTGGTCGATAGGGGTTACAATGAGCAGTTCTTC
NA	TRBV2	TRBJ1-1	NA	CATAGRGAEAFF	TGTGCCACCGCAGGGAGGGGGGCTGAAGCTTTCTTT
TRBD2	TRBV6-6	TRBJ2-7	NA	CASSYSNSGRSYEQYF	TGTGCCAGCAGTTACTCGAATAGCGGGAGGTCCTACGAGCAGTACTTC
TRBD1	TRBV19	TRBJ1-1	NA	CASSFRGSGTEAFF	TGTGCCAGTAGTTTCAGGGGGAGCGGCACTGAAGCTTTCTTT
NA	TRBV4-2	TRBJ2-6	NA	CASSDDRSLGAGANVLTF	TGTGCCAGCAGCGACGACAGGTCTCTCGGGGCTGGGGCCAACGTCCTGACTTTC
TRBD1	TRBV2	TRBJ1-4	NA	CASRLQGATNEKLFF	TGTGCCAGCAGGCTACAGGGGGCAACTAATGAAAAACTGTTTTTT
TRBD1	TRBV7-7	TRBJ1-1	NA	CASSWNLDRVGTEAFF	TGTGCTAGCAGCTGGAACCTCGACAGGGTGGGGACTGAAGCTTTCTTT
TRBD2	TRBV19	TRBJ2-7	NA	CASSIGGALSYEQYF	TGTGCCAGTAGTATCGGGGGGGCGCTGTCCTACGAGCAGTACTTC
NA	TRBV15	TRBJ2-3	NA	CATSRRVGHTQYF	TGTGCCACCAGCAGGAGGGTCGGACATACGCAGTATTTT
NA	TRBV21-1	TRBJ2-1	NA	CAARWTGAWNEQFF	TGTGCCGCGAGATGGACAGGGGCATGGAATGAGCAGTTCTTC
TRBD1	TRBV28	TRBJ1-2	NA	CASSLLTGGSDLYGYTF	TGTGCCAGCAGTTTATTGACAGGGGGCTCGGACCTCTATGGCTACACCTTC
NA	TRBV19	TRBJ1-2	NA	CASSIYPGLNYGYTF	TGTGCCAGTAGTATATACCCAGGTCTTAACTATGGCTACACCTTC
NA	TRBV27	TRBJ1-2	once	CASSLSGRSNYGYTF	TGTGCCAGCAGTTTATCGGGCAGATCCAACTATGGCTACACCTTC
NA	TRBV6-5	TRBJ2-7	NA	CASSYGRQGGYGQYF	TGTGCCAGCAGTTACGGGAGGCAGGGGGGTTATGGGCAGTACTTC
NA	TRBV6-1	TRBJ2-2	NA	CASSELQGAGELFF	TGTGCCAGCAGTGAATTGCAGGGCGCCGGGGAGCTGTTTTTT
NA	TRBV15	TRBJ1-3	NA	CATRKPSGNTIYF	TGTGCCACCAGAAAGCCCTCTGGAAACACCATATATTTT
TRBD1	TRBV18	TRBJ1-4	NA	CASSPGFGTGNEKLFF	TGTGCCAGCTCACCGGGGTTCGGGACAGGGAATGAAAAACTGTTTTTT
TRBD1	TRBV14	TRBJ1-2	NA	CASSPTGVNYGYTF	TGTGCCAGCAGTCCTACAGGGGTGAACTATGGCTACACCTTC
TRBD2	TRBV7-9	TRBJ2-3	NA	CASSSLAGGGDTQYF	TGTGCCAGCAGCTCACTAGCGGGAGGGGGAGATACGCAGTATTTT
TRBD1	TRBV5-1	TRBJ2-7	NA	CASSFSGGYEQYF	TGCGCCAGCAGCTTTTCAGGGGGCTACGAGCAGTACTTC